The 9 T cell receptor beta chains listed next were all sequenced from one sample in a study of blood T cell repertoires in COVID-19. Only in-frame clones appear in the TCRdb table, and some are missing; sequencing was by immunoSEQ multiplex PCR. The table includes over 85,000 clones, around four fifths detected once. The material sequenced was peripheral blood. These TCRs come from a man in his forties or fifties with acute or convalescent COVID-19.

The chain has TRBV11-2 and TRBJ1-4; 8 bases are shared with TRBD1. With V trimmed by 1 base and J by 3 bases, 4 bases remained unmatched. The CDR3 loop spans 16 amino acids. Germline V CDR1 and CDR2: SGHAT, FQNNGV. The DNA for the CDR3 is TGTGCCAGCAGCTTAGTGGACAGGGTGGCTAATGAAAAACTGTTTTTT. Translated, it gives CASSLVDRVANEKLFF.

This clone has only one observation. V is TRBV7-2 and J is TRBJ1-1; TRBD1 might be the D (6 bases). This CDR3 has 14 amino acids. Trimming removed 8 bases at V and 5 bases at J, with 18 bases between. Germline-derived CDR1 and CDR2 are SGHTA and FQGNSA. The chain's CDR3 is CASSSPDRRTEAFF. The CDR3 bases are TGTGCCAGCTCCTCCCCGGACAGAAGAACTGAAGCTTTCTTT.

The chain recombines TRBV25-1 with TRBJ1-2, with unresolved D. V lost 6 bases to trimming and J lost 0 bases, with 8 bases between them. The CDR3 extends over 13 amino acids. Germline-derived CDR1 and CDR2 are MGHDK and SYGVNS. The CDR3 nucleotides are TGTGCCAGCAGCCTTTCGGCTAACTATGGCTACACCTTC. Its translation is CASSLSANYGYTF.

The chain employs TRBV9 and TRBJ1-2; 8 positions agree with TRBD1. This CDR3 is built from 14 residues. Germline CDR1 is SGDLS and CDR2 is YYNGEE. The ends lost 0 bases at V and 7 bases at J; junction bases unmatched: 5. CDR3 sequence reads: CASSVDQGAAGYTF. For the CDR3, the DNA is TGTGCCAGCAGCGTAGATCAGGGGGCGGCTGGCTACACCTTC.

The genes are TRBV3-1 (or the pseudogene TRBV3-2) and TRBJ1-1; TRBD1 aligns across 8 bases. This CDR3 is 14 amino acids long. J was trimmed by 4 bases and V by 5 bases; bases with no gene match: 6. Germline V gene lookup returns CDR1 LGHDT and CDR2 YNNKEL (reference sequence). CDR3: CASSSGQGATEAFF. The CDR3 region has the DNA TGTGCCAGCAGCAGCGGACAGGGCGCCACTGAAGCTTTCTTT.

The CDR3 spells CARRTGGPNFVDTQYF. CDR3 sequence (DNA): TGTGCCAGACGGACAGGGGGTCCGAATTTTGTTGATACGCAGTATTTT. This chain uses TRBV28 with TRBJ2-3; 10 nucleotides agree with TRBD1. The V and J ends lost 9 bases and 6 bases, in that order; junction bases with no gene match: 15. Germline CDR1 reads MDHEN; CDR2 reads SYDVKM. The CDR3 totals 16 residues.

CDR3 protein: CASSREWSSYNEQFF. CDR3 DNA: TGTGCCAGCAGTCGTGAGTGGAGCTCCTACAATGAGCAGTTCTTC. The V and J genes are TRBV5-4 and TRBJ2-1; D is unresolved. The germline V and J ends were trimmed by 5 bases and 0 bases, with 12 bases remaining between them. CDR1 and CDR2 from the germline V gene are SGHNT and YYREEE (reference sequence). The CDR3 length is 15 residues.

The CDR3 DNA is TGCAGCGTTGGGACAGGCCTCTCCAGCAATCAGCCCCAGCATTTT. As protein: CSVGTGLSSNQPQHF. The chain employs TRBV29-1 and TRBJ1-5, with 7 bases fitting TRBD1. Germline V gives CDR1 SQVTM, CDR2 ANQGSEA. The V segment lost 4 bases and the J segment 1 base; nucleotides outside the gene matches: 7. The CDR3 length is 15 residues.

The chain links TRBV20-1 to TRBJ1-1; D is undetermined. This CDR3 contains 11 residues. V was clipped by 0 bases and J by 7 bases, with 6 bases between them. Germline V CDR1 and CDR2: DFQATT, SNEGSKA (reference sequence). CDR3 in amino acids: CSAREKLEAFF. CDR3 in DNA: TGCAGTGCTAGAGAGAAACTTGAAGCTTTCTTT.